This T cell receptor (beta chain) was recovered during a study of blood T cell repertoires in COVID-19. Study at large: Sites in the United States, Italy and Spain provided acute and convalescent COVID-19 samples.

The CDR3 is 14 residues long. Per germline, CDR1 LGHNA and CDR2 YSLEER. V was pared by 1 base and J by 8 bases, with 4 bases of the junction left unmatched. Study processing details: Estimates of nucleated cell counts were drawn from the amplification of reference gene primers. The protocol was immunoSEQ multiplex PCR, while the TCRdb copy is restricted to in-frame clones and leaves out a portion. V and J calls and clone size are as listed in that table; D and trimming were resolved from the DNA. The sample lists fewer than 200,000 clones, around nine tenths seen once, with under 15% in the top ten. The rearrangement joins TRBV4-3 to TRBJ2-1; 8 bases fit TRBD2. This TCR was recovered from a woman in her seventies with COVID-19, enrolled during active disease. Sequencing input: peripheral blood. The CDR3 protein is CASSQAGGPYEQFF. In nucleotides, the CDR3 is TGCGCCAGCAGCCAAGCGGGAGGGCCCTATGAGCAGTTCTTC.